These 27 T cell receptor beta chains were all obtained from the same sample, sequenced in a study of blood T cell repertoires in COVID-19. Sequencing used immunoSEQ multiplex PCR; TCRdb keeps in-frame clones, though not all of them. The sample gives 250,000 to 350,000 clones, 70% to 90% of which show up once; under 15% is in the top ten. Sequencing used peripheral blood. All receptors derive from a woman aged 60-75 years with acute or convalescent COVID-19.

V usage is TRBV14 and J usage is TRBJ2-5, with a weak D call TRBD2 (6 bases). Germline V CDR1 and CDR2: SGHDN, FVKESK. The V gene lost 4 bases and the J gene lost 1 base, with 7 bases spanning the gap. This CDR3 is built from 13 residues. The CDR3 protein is CASSRGTQETQYF. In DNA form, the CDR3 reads TGTGCCAGCAGCCGCGGGACCCAAGAGACCCAGTACTTC.

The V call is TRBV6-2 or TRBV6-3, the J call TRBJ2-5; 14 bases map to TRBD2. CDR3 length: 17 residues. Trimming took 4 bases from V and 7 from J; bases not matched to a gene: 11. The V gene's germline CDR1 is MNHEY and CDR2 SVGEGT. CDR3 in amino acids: CASSSRLAGGLLGTQYF. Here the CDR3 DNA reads TGTGCCAGCAGTTCCCGACTAGCGGGAGGGCTGTTGGGGACCCAGTACTTC.

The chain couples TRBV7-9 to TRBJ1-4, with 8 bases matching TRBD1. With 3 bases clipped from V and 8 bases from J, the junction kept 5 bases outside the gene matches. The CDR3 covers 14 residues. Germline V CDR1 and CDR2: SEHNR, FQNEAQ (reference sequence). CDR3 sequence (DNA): TGTGCCAGCAGCTTTTCAGGGGGCGGGGAAAAACTGTTTTTT. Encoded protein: CASSFSGGGEKLFF. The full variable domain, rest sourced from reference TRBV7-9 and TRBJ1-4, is DTGVSQNPRHKITKRGQNVTFRCDPISEHNRLYWYRQTLGQGPEFLTYFQNEAQLEKSRLLSDRFSAERPKGSFSTLEIQRTEQGDSAMYLCASSFSGGGEKLFFGSGTQLSVL.

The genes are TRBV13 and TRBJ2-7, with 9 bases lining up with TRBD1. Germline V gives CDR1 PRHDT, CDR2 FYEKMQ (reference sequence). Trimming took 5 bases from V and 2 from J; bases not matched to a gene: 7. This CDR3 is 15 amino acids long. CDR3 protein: CASSLQRQGAYEQYF. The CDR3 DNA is TGTGCCAGCAGCCTCCAAAGACAGGGGGCCTACGAGCAGTACTTC.

Here the CDR3 DNA reads TGTGCCAGCATGACGCCGCCGGGGGAAGCTTTCTTT. Its translation is CASMTPPGEAFF. The V and J genes are TRBV6-5 and TRBJ1-1; D gene unclear. The CDR3 runs 12 residues. V shed 7 bases and J shed 8 bases, with 14 bases lying between them. CDR1 and CDR2 from the germline V gene are MNHEY and SVGAGI.

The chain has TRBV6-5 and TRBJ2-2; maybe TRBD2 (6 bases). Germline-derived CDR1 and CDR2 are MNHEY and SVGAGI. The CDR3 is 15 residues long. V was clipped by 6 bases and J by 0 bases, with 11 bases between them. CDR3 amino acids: CASSNAGTNTGELFF. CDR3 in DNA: TGTGCCAGCAGCAACGCGGGGACGAACACCGGGGAGCTGTTTTTT.

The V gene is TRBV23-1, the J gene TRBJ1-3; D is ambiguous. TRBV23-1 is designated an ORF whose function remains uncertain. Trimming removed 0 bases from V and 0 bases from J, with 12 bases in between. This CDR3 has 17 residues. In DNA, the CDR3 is TGCGCCAGCAGTCAATCGGTGAGGGCAAGCTCTGGAAACACCATATATTTT. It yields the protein CASSQSVRASSGNTIYF.

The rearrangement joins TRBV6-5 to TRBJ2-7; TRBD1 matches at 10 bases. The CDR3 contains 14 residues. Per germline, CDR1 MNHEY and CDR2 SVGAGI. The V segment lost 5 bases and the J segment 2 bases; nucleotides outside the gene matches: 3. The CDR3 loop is CASSRTGGAYEQYF. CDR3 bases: TGTGCCAGCAGTCGGACAGGGGGGGCCTACGAGCAGTACTTC.

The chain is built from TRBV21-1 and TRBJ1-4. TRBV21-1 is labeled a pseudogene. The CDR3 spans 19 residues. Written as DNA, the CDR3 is TGTGCCAGCAGCAAACGGGGAGGGGCGACTTTTCCTTGGGGTGAAAAACTGTTTTTT. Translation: CASSKRGGATFPWGEKLFF.

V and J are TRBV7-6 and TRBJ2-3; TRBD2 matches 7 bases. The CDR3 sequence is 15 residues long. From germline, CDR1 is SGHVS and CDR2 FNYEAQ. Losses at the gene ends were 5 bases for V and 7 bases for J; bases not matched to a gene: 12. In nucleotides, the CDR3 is TGTGCCAGCAGCGCCAGCGGGGTGATAGGGAATACGCAGTATTTT. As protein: CASSASGVIGNTQYF.

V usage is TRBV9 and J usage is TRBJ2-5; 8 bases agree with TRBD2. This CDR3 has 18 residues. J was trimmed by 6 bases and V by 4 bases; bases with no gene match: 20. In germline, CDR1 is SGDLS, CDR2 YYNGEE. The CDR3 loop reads CASSPQAGGLGASKTQYF. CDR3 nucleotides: TGTGCCAGCAGCCCTCAGGCGGGGGGACTAGGGGCCTCCAAGACCCAGTACTTC.

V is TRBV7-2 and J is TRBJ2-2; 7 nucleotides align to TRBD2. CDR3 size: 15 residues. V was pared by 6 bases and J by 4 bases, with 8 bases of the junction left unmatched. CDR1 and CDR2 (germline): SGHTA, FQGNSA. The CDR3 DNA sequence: TGTGCCAGCAGGTCCGTCGGGGGGTCCACCGGGGAGCTGTTTTTT. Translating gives CASRSVGGSTGELFF.

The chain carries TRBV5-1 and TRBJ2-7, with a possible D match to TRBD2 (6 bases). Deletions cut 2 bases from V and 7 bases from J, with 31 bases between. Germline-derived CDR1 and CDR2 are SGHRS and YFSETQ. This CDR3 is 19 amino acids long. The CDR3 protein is CASSFGTRAVAARGGEQYF. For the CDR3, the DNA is TGCGCCAGCAGCTTTGGTACCAGGGCTGTGGCTGCCCGGGGAGGAGAGCAGTACTTC.

CDR3 nucleotides: TGTGCCAGCAGGGGACTAGCGGGCTCCTACAATGAGCAGTTCTTC. Translation: CASRGLAGSYNEQFF. The chain uses TRBV27 and TRBJ2-1, with 12 bases matching TRBD2. V shed 6 bases, J shed 0 bases, and the junction held 0 bases outside the gene matches. The CDR3 spans 15 residues. Germline CDR1 is MNHEY and CDR2 is SMNVEV (reference sequence).

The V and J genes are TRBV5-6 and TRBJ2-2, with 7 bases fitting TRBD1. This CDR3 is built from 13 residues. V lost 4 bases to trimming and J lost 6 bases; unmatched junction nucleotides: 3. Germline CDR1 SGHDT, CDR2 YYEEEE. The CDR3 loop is CASSPDRAGELFF. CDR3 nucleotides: TGTGCCAGCAGCCCAGACAGGGCCGGGGAGCTGTTTTTT.

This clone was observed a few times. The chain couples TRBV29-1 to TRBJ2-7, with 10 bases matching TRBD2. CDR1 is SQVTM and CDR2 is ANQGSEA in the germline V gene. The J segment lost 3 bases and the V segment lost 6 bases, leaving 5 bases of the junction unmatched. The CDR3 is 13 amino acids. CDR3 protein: CSVVSGRGYEQYF. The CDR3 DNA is TGCAGCGTAGTAAGCGGGAGGGGCTACGAGCAGTACTTC.

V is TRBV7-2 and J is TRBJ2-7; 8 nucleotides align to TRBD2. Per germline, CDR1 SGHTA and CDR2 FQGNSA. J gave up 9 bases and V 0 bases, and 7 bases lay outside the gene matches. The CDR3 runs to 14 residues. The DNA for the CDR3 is TGTGCCAGCAGCTTAGCCGGTGGCGGGGGGAGGCAGTACTTC. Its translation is CASSLAGGGGRQYF.

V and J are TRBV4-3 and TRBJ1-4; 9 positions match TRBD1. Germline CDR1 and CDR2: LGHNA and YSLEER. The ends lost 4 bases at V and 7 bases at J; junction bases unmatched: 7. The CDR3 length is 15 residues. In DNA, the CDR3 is TGCGCCAGCAGCCTTCGGACAGGGGAGGTTGAAAAACTGTTTTTT. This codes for CASSLRTGEVEKLFF.

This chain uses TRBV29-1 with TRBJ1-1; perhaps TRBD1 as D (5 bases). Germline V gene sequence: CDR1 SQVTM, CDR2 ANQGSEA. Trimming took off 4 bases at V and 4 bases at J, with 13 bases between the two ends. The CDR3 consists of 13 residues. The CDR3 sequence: CSVVSGGSTEAFF. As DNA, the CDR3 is TGCAGCGTTGTTTCGGGGGGAAGCACTGAAGCTTTCTTT.

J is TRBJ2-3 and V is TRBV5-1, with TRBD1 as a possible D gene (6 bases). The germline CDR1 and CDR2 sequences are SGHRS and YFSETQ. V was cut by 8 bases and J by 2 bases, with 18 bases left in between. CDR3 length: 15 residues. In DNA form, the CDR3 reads TGCGCCAGGGAATCAAGAGGGGGTATCACAGATACGCAGTATTTT. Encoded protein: CARESRGGITDTQYF.

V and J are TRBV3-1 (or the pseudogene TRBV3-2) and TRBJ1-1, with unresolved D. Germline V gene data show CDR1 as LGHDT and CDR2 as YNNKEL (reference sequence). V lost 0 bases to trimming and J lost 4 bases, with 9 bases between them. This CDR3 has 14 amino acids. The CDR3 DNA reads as TGTGCCAGCAGCCAAGAGTTTACAGCCACTGAAGCTTTCTTT. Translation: CASSQEFTATEAFF.

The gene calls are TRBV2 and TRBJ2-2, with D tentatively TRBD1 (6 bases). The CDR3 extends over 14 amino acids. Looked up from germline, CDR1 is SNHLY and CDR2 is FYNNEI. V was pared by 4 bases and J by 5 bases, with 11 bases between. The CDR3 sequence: CASSVDRKTGELFF. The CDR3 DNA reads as TGTGCCAGCAGTGTGGACAGAAAAACCGGGGAGCTGTTTTTT.

For the CDR3, the DNA is TGCGCCAGCAGCTGGGGGGACCAAGGTGGACTGTTTTTT. Its translation: CASSWGDQGGLFF. This chain links TRBV5-1 with TRBJ1-4; tentatively, D is TRBD1 (5 bases). The germline V gene encodes CDR1 SGHRS and CDR2 YFSETQ. The V end lost 3 bases, the J end lost 13 bases, and 16 bases lay between the germline ends. This CDR3 region has 13 residues.

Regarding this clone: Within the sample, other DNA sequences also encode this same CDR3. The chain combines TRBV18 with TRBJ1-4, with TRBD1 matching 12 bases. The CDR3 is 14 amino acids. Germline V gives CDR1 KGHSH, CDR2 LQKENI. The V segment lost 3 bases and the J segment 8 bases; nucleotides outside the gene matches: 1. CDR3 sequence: CASSPGTGGEKLFF. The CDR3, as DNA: TGTGCCAGCTCACCGGGGACAGGGGGCGAAAAACTGTTTTTT.

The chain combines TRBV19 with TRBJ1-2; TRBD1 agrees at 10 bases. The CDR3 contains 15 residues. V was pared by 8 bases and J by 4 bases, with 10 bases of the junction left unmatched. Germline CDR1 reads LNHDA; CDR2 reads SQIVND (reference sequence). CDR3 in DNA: TGTGCCAGTTTCTCCGGGACAGGGGTATTCTATGGCTACACCTTC. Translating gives CASFSGTGVFYGYTF.

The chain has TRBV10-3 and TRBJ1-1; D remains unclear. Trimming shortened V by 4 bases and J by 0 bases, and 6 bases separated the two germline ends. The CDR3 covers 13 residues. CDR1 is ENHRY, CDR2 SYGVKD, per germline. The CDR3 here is CAISGALNTEAFF. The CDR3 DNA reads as TGTGCCATCAGTGGCGCCTTGAACACTGAAGCTTTCTTT.

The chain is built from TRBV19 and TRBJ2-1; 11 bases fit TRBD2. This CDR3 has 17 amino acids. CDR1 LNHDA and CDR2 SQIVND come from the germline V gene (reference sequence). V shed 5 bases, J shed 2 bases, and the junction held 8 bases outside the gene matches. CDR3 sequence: CASSLPLAGGAYNEQFF. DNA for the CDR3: TGTGCCAGTAGTTTACCCCTAGCGGGGGGAGCCTACAATGAGCAGTTCTTC.